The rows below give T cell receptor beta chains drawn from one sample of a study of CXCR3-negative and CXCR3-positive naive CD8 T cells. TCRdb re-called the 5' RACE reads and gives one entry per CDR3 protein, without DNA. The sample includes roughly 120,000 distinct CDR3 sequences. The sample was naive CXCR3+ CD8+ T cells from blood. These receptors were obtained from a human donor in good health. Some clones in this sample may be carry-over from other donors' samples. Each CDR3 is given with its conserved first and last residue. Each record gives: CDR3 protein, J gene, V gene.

CDR3 protein: CSVEDPQKSSYNEQFF
J gene: TRBJ2-1
V gene: TRBV29-1

CDR3 protein: CSVEGGEGDYGYTF
J gene: TRBJ1-2
V gene: TRBV29-1

CDR3 protein: CASSEYHRADSPLHF
J gene: TRBJ1-6
V gene: TRBV25-1

CDR3 protein: CASSPAGETQYF
J gene: TRBJ2-5
V gene: TRBV18

CDR3 protein: CASSFSGTYEQYF
J gene: TRBJ2-7
V gene: TRBV27

CDR3 protein: CASGATQGVVSPLHF
J gene: TRBJ1-6
V gene: TRBV14

CDR3 protein: CATSRDPLAETGELFF
J gene: TRBJ2-2
V gene: TRBV15

CDR3 protein: CASSLVLTMDSSYEQYF
J gene: TRBJ2-7
V gene: TRBV12-3/TRBV12-4

CDR3 protein: CASSSLTSGTSYEQYF
J gene: TRBJ2-7
V gene: TRBV5-6

CDR3 protein: CASSNPLSVQPNTGELFF
J gene: TRBJ2-2
V gene: TRBV19